This T cell receptor beta chain appears in the sequencing data of a study of cytomegalovirus exposure and HLA in healthy donors. On this clone itself: Its antigen is as yet unknown.

General observations from the study: Earlier analysis looked at TCR beta V segments, and most were productive about 87% or about 30% of the time. Researchers had no immune exposure information except CMV serostatus available. According to a later analysis, donors in an Asian-associated ancestry cluster reportedly had fewer N-insertions than the roughly 640-donor mean. The authors reported that TCR beta sequences could predict HLA-A and HLA-B alleles. These predictions were accurate for most subjects in the first cohort.

PCR used 60 Vbeta primers and 13 Jbeta primers. Sequencing was performed with immunoSEQ multiplex PCR; in TCRdb, only in-frame clones are kept and a portion is missing. The data show 100,000 to 150,000 clones, with 83% seen just once and about 3.9% held by the top ten. Germline V lookup: CDR1 SGDLS, CDR2 YYNGEE. V lost 5 bases, J lost 0 bases, and 11 bases lay in between. The CDR3 is 14 amino acids. The sequence derives from a woman in her 40s in good health and CMV-seropositive. Sequenced sample: PBMCs. The rearrangement joins TRBV9 to TRBJ1-1, with a tentative D call TRBD1 (6 bases). The CDR3 nucleotides are TGTGCCAGCAGTCCGGGACACATGAACACTGAAGCTTTCTTT. This gives the protein CASSPGHMNTEAFF.